The 22 T cell receptor beta chains below were found in one sample sequenced in a study of T cells in pancreatic ductal adenocarcinoma (dated 2017 in TCRdb). The selected pancreatic ductal adenocarcinoma patients had received surgery without neoadjuvant therapy. Library creation used the immunoSEQ multiplex PCR assay. TCRdb limited this immuneACCESS table to in-frame rearrangements with V and J called. A share of clones is missing; checked studies link under half to unresolved V genes, and the rest is unexplained. Across this sample there are roughly 100,000 clones, with nearly 95% seen only once. The biggest ten clones account for roughly 3.1% of the sample. The sample taken for sequencing was PBMCs. These receptors were taken from a human donor with pancreatic ductal adenocarcinoma.

The chain uses TRBV5-4 and TRBJ2-7, with D possibly TRBD2 on 6 matching bases. The CDR3 has 13 amino acids. Germline lookup yields CDR1 SGHNT and CDR2 YYREEE (reference sequence). Trimming stripped 4 bases from V and 5 bases from J, with 13 bases between. CDR3 DNA sequence: TGTGCCAGCAGCCCCGGGAGTAAGAACGAGCAGTACTTC. Protein: CASSPGSKNEQYF. Full variable domain (missing parts from reference TRBV5-4 and TRBJ2-7): ETGVTQSPTHLIKTRGQQVTLRCSSQSGHNTVSWYQQALGQGPQFIFQYYREEENGRGNFPPRFSGLQFPNYSSELNVNALELDDSALYLCASSPGSKNEQYFGPGTRLTVT.

Here the CDR3 DNA reads TGTGCCAGCAGCTTCGGCTCGGGGAGGGGGGCGGAGACCCAGTACTTC. Its translation: CASSFGSGRGAETQYF. The V gene is TRBV7-2, the J gene TRBJ2-5; D is perhaps TRBD2 (7 bases). Trimming pared 3 bases from V and 5 bases from J, leaving 19 bases between. The V gene's germline CDR1 is SGHTA and CDR2 FQGNSA. The CDR3 has 16 amino acids.

The chain joins TRBV5-1 to TRBJ2-1; 10 nucleotides align to TRBD2. V gave up 5 bases and J gave up 4 bases; unmatched junction bases: 3. The CDR3 totals 14 residues. CDR1 is SGHRS, CDR2 YFSETQ, per germline. The CDR3: CASSQAGGYNEQFF. The DNA for the CDR3 is TGCGCCAGCAGTCAAGCGGGAGGGTACAATGAGCAGTTCTTC.

The chain uses TRBV2 and TRBJ1-2, with 7 bases aligning to TRBD1. Per germline, CDR1 SNHLY and CDR2 FYNNEI. CDR3 length equals 14 residues. V was clipped by 5 bases and J by 0 bases; unmatched bases: 3. The chain's CDR3 is CASSRDSTNYGYTF. In DNA, the CDR3 is TGTGCCAGCAGTCGGGACAGCACTAACTATGGCTACACCTTC. The full variable domain, its missing parts supplied by reference TRBV2 and TRBJ1-2, is EPEVTQTPSHQVTQMGQEVILRCVPISNHLYFYWYRQILGQKVEFLVSFYNNEISEKSEIFDDQFSVERPDGSNFTLKIRSTKLEDSAMYFCASSRDSTNYGYTFGSGTRLTVV.

The V and J genes are TRBV5-4 and TRBJ1-6, with TRBD1 as a possible D gene (5 bases). Germline CDR1 reads SGHNT; CDR2 reads YYREEE (reference sequence). This CDR3 contains 15 residues. Trimming removed 0 bases from V and 7 bases from J, with 11 bases in between. CDR3 region: CASSLEGRANSPLHF. Written as DNA, the CDR3 is TGTGCCAGCAGCTTGGAAGGCAGGGCGAATTCACCCCTCCACTTT.

The chain employs TRBV7-9 and TRBJ2-7; D gene unclear. CDR1 and CDR2 (germline): SEHNR, FQNEAQ (reference sequence). This CDR3 is built from 14 residues. The V end was cut by 5 bases, the J end by 0 bases, with 11 bases between. The CDR3 region is CASSRIESSYEQYF. The CDR3 nucleotides read TGTGCCAGCAGCCGCATTGAGAGCTCCTACGAGCAGTACTTC.

V usage is TRBV4-1 and J usage is TRBJ1-4; the D gene is possibly TRBD1 (6 bases). V lost 3 bases to trimming and J lost 2 bases, with 16 bases between them. From germline, CDR1 is MGHRA and CDR2 YSYEKL. CDR3 size: 17 residues. The CDR3 coding sequence is TGCGCCAGCAGCCATAGTTTCGCGGGGGGCACTAATGAAAAACTGTTTTTT. This sequence encodes CASSHSFAGGTNEKLFF.

V usage is TRBV5-1 and J usage is TRBJ2-7; 8 positions match TRBD1. The trim removed 3 bases at V and 3 bases at J, leaving 5 bases unmatched. The CDR3 contains 14 residues. The germline CDR1 and CDR2 sequences are SGHRS and YFSETQ. This CDR3 is CASSSGQEFYEQYF. The CDR3 DNA follows: TGCGCCAGCAGCTCGGGACAGGAGTTCTACGAGCAGTACTTC.

V and J are TRBV7-9 and TRBJ2-5, with D tentatively TRBD2 (6 bases). V shed 5 bases and J shed 5 bases, with 15 bases lying between them. This CDR3 region has 14 residues. The V gene's germline CDR1 is SEHNR and CDR2 FQNEAQ (reference sequence). The CDR3, as DNA: TGTGCCAGCAGCGAGGGACTTCTGGGGGAGACCCAGTACTTC. Encoded protein: CASSEGLLGETQYF.

The V gene is TRBV7-2, the J gene TRBJ2-3; D gene uncertain. The CDR3 runs to 17 residues. Germline CDR1 reads SGHTA; CDR2 reads FQGNSA. V lost 1 base and J lost 0, with 14 bases in between. DNA for the CDR3: TGTGCCAGCAGCTTAGGCCGCCTTTTGACTAGCACAGATACGCAGTATTTT. Its translation is CASSLGRLLTSTDTQYF.

The V gene is TRBV5-6, the J gene TRBJ2-7; 9 nucleotides agree with TRBD1. Per germline, CDR1 SGHDT and CDR2 YYEEEE. V shed 4 bases, J shed 4 bases, and the junction held 9 bases outside the gene matches. The CDR3 has 15 residues. The CDR3 sequence: CASSPGGTGKYEQYF. In DNA form, the CDR3 reads TGTGCCAGCAGCCCCGGCGGGACAGGGAAGTACGAGCAGTACTTC.

The gene calls are TRBV21-1 and TRBJ1-5; the D segment call TRBD1 is taken from the table without a DNA check. TRBV21-1 is designated a pseudogene. The CDR3 length is 15 residues. The chain's CDR3 is CASSKRRQINQPQHF. The CDR3 DNA reads TGTGCCAGCAGCAAAAGGAGACAGATTAATCAGCCCCAGCATTTT.

This sequence joins TRBV18 and TRBJ2-2; D gene uncertain. Germline-derived CDR1 and CDR2 are KGHSH and LQKENI. The CDR3 is 15 amino acids. Trimming cost V 2 bases and J 0 bases, with 7 bases left between them. CDR3 region: CASSPAETNTGELFF. CDR3 bases: TGTGCCAGCTCACCAGCCGAGACGAACACCGGGGAGCTGTTTTTT.

This clone has a single count. The rearrangement links TRBV27 to TRBJ2-7, with 12 bases fitting TRBD2. The CDR3 is 16 amino acids. J gave up 2 bases and V 3 bases, and 5 bases lay outside the gene matches. Germline V gene lookup returns CDR1 MNHEY and CDR2 SMNVEV (reference sequence). CDR3 DNA sequence: TGTGCCAGCAGTTTCTTGACTAGCGGGAGTACCTACGAGCAGTACTTC. Protein: CASSFLTSGSTYEQYF.

This chain connects TRBV12-1 to TRBJ2-7; TRBD2 is taken as the D call from the table, unchecked against the DNA. TRBV12-1 represents a pseudogene. This CDR3 has 15 residues. The CDR3 nucleotides are TGTGCCAGCAGCTTTTATCCCGGGACTACCTACGAGCAGTACTTC. Translation gives CASSFYPGTTYEQYF.

The V gene is TRBV10-3, the J gene TRBJ2-5, with 9 bases identical to TRBD2. J gave up 5 bases and V 5 bases, and 6 bases lay outside the gene matches. The CDR3 is 14 amino acids. From germline, CDR1 is ENHRY and CDR2 SYGVKD. CDR3: CAISRAGGMETQYF. In nucleotides, the CDR3 is TGTGCCATCAGTAGGGCGGGAGGGATGGAGACCCAGTACTTC.

V and J are TRBV30 and TRBJ2-3; possibly TRBD1 for D (6 bases). The V gene's germline CDR1 is GTSNPN and CDR2 SVGIG (reference sequence). The CDR3 sequence is 13 residues long. V lost 3 bases to trimming and J lost 4 bases, with 11 bases between them. DNA of the CDR3: TGTGCCTGGAGCCTACAGGGTGCAGATACGCAGTATTTT. As protein: CAWSLQGADTQYF.

V and J are TRBV28 and TRBJ2-4; 7 positions match TRBD2. The V gene's germline CDR1 is MDHEN and CDR2 SYDVKM. This CDR3 has 14 residues. V was clipped by 3 bases and J by 10 bases; unmatched bases: 9. In DNA, the CDR3 is TGTGCCAGCAGTTTCTCCAGCGGGGTAAAGATTCAGTACTTC. This encodes CASSFSSGVKIQYF.

The chain has TRBV5-4 and TRBJ1-2, with D unclear. The V end was cut by 0 bases, the J end by 1 base, with 4 bases between. The CDR3 spans 13 residues. Germline assignment: CDR1 SGHNT and CDR2 YYREEE (reference sequence). CDR3 residues: CASSLANNYGYTF. As DNA, the CDR3 is TGTGCCAGCAGCTTGGCTAATAACTATGGCTACACCTTC. The variable domain in full, with the rest retrieved from reference TRBV5-4 and TRBJ1-2, is ETGVTQSPTHLIKTRGQQVTLRCSSQSGHNTVSWYQQALGQGPQFIFQYYREEENGRGNFPPRFSGLQFPNYSSELNVNALELDDSALYLCASSLANNYGYTFGSGTRLTVV.

This clone was seen a single time. The chain uses TRBV6-5 and TRBJ1-4; possible D gene TRBD1, 6 bases. V lost 9 bases and J 8 bases, leaving 19 bases between the germline ends. The germline gives CDR1 MNHEY, CDR2 SVGAGI. The CDR3 runs 14 residues. The CDR3 is CASRPGGLGEKLFF. The DNA for the CDR3 is TGTGCCAGTCGCCCGGGGGGGCTTGGGGAAAAACTGTTTTTT.

V gene TRBV18 combines with J gene TRBJ2-1, with 7 bases identical to TRBD1. The CDR3 has 15 residues. Germline CDR1 is KGHSH and CDR2 is LQKENI. V shed 1 base and J 2 bases; nucleotides not matched to a gene: 2. CDR3 in amino acids: CASSPLGQAYNEQFF. The CDR3, as DNA: TGTGCCAGCTCACCACTAGGACAGGCCTACAATGAGCAGTTCTTC.

The genes are TRBV25-1 and TRBJ2-1; D uncertain. The length of the CDR3 is 12 residues. CDR1 is MGHDK, CDR2 SYGVNS, per germline. The germline V and J ends were trimmed by 7 bases and 2 bases, with 6 bases remaining between them. CDR3 nucleotide sequence: TGTGCCAGCATAGGAGCCTACAATGAGCAGTTCTTC. Its translation is CASIGAYNEQFF.